These T cell receptor beta chains were read from a single sample in a study of blood T cell repertoires in COVID-19. Produced via immunoSEQ multiplex PCR; TCRdb's table is partial and in-frame only. The sample lists 150,000 to 200,000 clones; about four fifths were seen once. The specimen was PBMCs or T cells enriched from blood (not recorded which). Receptors originate from a man between 50 and 59 years old who had recovered from COVID-19. The CDR3 runs from the conserved cysteine through the conserved F or W. The D gene is left open where the match is weak. Clone size is given for some rows only: seen once, a few or many times, or a class if the clone is expanded.

>TRBD2|TRBJ2-3|TRBV18|once
TGTGCCAGCTCACCACCGAGATCGGGGGGTCCCACAGATACGCAGTATTTT
CASSPPRSGGPTDTQYF
>-|TRBJ2-7|TRBV4-1|few
TGCGCCAGCAGCCACCCGCACAGGACCGACTCCTACGAGCAGTACTTC
CASSHPHRTDSYEQYF
>TRBD1|TRBJ1-4|TRBV7-8|-
TGTGCCAGCAGCCCTCGGGACAGGGGGCTATCTAATGAAAAACTGTTTTTT
CASSPRDRGLSNEKLFF
>-|TRBJ2-7|TRBV5-1|-
TGCGCCAGCAGCTTGGCTTCGGACAGCCAATACGAGCAGTACTTC
CASSLASDSQYEQYF
>TRBD1|TRBJ1-4|TRBV28|-
TGTGCCAGCAGTTCCCACAGGGACAGCCTTAATGAAAAACTGTTTTTT
CASSSHRDSLNEKLFF
>TRBD2|TRBJ2-7|TRBV27|-
TGTGCCAGCAGCCAAGCCCGGACTAGCGGGAGGCACGAGCAGTACTTC
CASSQARTSGRHEQYF
>-|TRBJ2-5|TRBV19|-
TGTGCCAGTAGTATGGGCCAGAAAGAGACCCAGTACTTC
CASSMGQKETQYF
>TRBD1|TRBJ2-1|TRBV11-3|-
TGTGCCAGCAGCTTAGATGGACAGGTGTACAATGAGCAGTTCTTC
CASSLDGQVYNEQFF
>-|TRBJ2-2|TRBV5-1|-
TGCGCCAGCAGCTTTATTCGAGAACTGAGCGCCGGGGAGCTGTTTTTT
CASSFIRELSAGELFF
>-|TRBJ2-7|TRBV7-9|-
TGTGCCAGCAGCTTAGCTCTTGGCAGGGCAAATCACGAGCAGTACTTC
CASSLALGRANHEQYF
>TRBD2|TRBJ2-3|TRBV28|few
TGTGCCAGCAGTTCATCTACTTGGACTAGCGGGGGGGATACGCAGTATTTT
CASSSSTWTSGGDTQYF